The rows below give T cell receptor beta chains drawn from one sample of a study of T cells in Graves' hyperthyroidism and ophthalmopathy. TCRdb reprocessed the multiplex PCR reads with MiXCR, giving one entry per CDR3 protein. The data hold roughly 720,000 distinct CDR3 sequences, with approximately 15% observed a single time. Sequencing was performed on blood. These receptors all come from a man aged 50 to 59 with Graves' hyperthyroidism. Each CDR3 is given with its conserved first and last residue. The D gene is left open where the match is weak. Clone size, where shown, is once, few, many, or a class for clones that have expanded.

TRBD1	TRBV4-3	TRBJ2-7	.	CASSYGTGEYEQYF	TGCGCCAGCAGCTACGGGACAGGGGAGTACGAGCAGTACTTC
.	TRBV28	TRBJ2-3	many	CASSLRDTDTQYF	TGTGCCAGCAGCTTAAGGGACACAGATACGCAGTATTTT
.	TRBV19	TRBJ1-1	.	CASSAFMNTEALF	TGTGCCAGTAGTGCCTTTATGAACACTGAAGCTCTCTTT
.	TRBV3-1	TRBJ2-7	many	CASSQIRTVAKEQYF	TGTGCCAGCAGCCAGATAAGGACAGTCGCGAAAGAGCAGTACTTC
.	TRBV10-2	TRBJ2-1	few	CASSERASYYNEQFF	TGCGCCAGCAGTGAGCGGGCTTCTTACTACAATGAGCAGTTCTTC
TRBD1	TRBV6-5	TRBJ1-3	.	CASSYLRQGVLNTIYF	TGTGCCAGCAGTTACTTGCGACAGGGGGTTTTAAACACCATATATTTT
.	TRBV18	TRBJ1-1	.	CASSIDRVATEAFF	TGTGCCAGCTCAATCGACAGAGTGGCCACTGAAGCTTTCTTT
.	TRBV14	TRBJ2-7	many	CASSQVRTSFYEQYF	TGTGCCAGCAGCCAAGTCAGAACTAGTTTCTACGAGCAGTACTTC
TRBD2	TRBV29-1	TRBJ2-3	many	CSGNTLAGGTDTQYF	TGCAGCGGTAACACGTTAGCGGGAGGCACAGATACGCAGTATTTT
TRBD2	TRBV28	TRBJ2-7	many	CASSLLPQLAGVYEQYF	TGTGCCAGCAGTTTACTCCCCCAACTAGCGGGAGTCTACGAGCAGTACTTC
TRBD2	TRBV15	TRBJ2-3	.	CATSSTSGRADTQYF	TGTGCCACCAGCAGTACTAGCGGGAGAGCAGATACGCAGTATTTT
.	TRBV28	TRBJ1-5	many	CASSLALDNQPQHF	TGTGCCAGCAGTTTAGCCCTCGACAATCAGCCCCAGCATTTT
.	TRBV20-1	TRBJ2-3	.	CSAISYPDTQYF	TGCAGTGCTATCAGTTACCCAGATACGCAGTATTTT
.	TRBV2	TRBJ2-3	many	CASSQGGRVLDTQYF	TGTGCCAGCAGCCAGGGGGGACGAGTCCTGGATACGCAGTATTTT
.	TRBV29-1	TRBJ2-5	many	CSPMSALSQYF	TGCAGCCCGATGAGCGCCTTGTCCCAGTACTTC
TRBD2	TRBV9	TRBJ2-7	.	CASSVDLAGGYEQYF	TGTGCCAGCAGCGTAGATTTGGCGGGAGGTTACGAGCAGTACTTC
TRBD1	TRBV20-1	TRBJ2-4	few	CSASGTGLAKNIQYF	TGCAGTGCTAGCGGGACAGGGTTAGCCAAAAACATTCAGTACTTC
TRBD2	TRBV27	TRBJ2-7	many	CASSLKAGGSYEQYF	TGTGCCAGCAGTCTAAAAGCGGGAGGCTCCTACGAGCAGTACTTC
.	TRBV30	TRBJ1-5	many	CAWSGGGNQPQHF	TGTGCCTGGAGTGGTGGTGGCAATCAGCCCCAGCATTTT
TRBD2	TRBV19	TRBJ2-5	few	CASSSGTSGSWEETQYF	TGTGCCAGTAGTAGTGGGACTAGCGGGAGTTGGGAGGAGACCCAGTACTTC
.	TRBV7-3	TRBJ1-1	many	CASSRQGNPTEAFF	TGTGCCAGCAGCCGTCAGGGCAATCCGACTGAAGCTTTCTTT
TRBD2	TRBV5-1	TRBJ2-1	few	CASSRLAGGPINEQFF	TGCGCCAGCAGCCGATTAGCGGGAGGGCCTATCAATGAGCAGTTCTTC
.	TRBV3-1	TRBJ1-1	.	CASSQERGQAVNTEAFF	TGTGCCAGCAGCCAAGAAAGAGGTCAGGCTGTAAACACTGAAGCTTTCTTT
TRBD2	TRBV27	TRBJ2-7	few	CASSLEGWTSGPYEQYF	TGTGCCAGCAGCTTGGAAGGTTGGACTAGCGGGCCCTACGAGCAGTACTTC
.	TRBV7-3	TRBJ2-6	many	CASSLRGGRASGANVLTF	TGTGCCAGCAGCTTAAGAGGGGGGCGAGCGTCTGGGGCCAACGTCCTGACTTTC
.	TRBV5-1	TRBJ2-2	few	CASSFHRDGNTGELFF	TGCGCCAGCAGTTTTCATCGGGACGGGAACACCGGGGAGCTGTTTTTT
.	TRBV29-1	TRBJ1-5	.	CSVVGWGIGNQPQHF	TGCAGCGTTGTGGGTTGGGGTATCGGAAATCAGCCCCAGCATTTT
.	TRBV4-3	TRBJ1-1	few	CASSQDPRPEDTEAFF	TGCGCCAGCAGCCAAGATCCCCGACCCGAGGACACTGAAGCTTTCTTT
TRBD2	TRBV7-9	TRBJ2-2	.	CASSSEASGRTGELFF	TGTGCCAGCAGCTCGGAGGCTAGCGGCAGAACCGGGGAGCTGTTTTTT
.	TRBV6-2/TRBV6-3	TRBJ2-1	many	CASRTLQGPRVTYNEQFF	TGTGCCAGCAGGACCCTACAGGGCCCCCGGGTAACCTACAATGAGCAGTTCTTC
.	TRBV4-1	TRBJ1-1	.	CASSQSGENTEAFF	TGCGCCAGCAGCCAGTCTGGTGAGAACACTGAAGCTTTCTTT
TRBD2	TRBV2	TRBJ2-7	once	CASSQTAGGPYEQYF	TGTGCCAGCAGCCAAACAGCGGGGGGGCCCTACGAGCAGTACTTC